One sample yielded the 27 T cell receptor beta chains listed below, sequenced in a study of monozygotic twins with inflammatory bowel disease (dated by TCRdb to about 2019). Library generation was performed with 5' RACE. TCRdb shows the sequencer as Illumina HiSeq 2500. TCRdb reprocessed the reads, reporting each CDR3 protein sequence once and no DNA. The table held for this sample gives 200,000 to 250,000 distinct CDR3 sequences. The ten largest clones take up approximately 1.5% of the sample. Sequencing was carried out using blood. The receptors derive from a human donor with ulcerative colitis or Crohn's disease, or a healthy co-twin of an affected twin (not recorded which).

CDR3 region: CASSQPGHGNTEAFF. This rearrangement joins TRBV3-1 to TRBJ1-1; TCRdb lists TRBD1, though no DNA is available to test this call. The CDR3 is made up of 15 amino acids. Germline CDR1 LGHDT, CDR2 YNNKEL (reference sequence).

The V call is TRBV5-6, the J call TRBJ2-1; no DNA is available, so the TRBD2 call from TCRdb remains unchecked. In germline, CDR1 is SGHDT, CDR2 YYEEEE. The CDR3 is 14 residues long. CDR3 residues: CASSPMGGGNEQFF.

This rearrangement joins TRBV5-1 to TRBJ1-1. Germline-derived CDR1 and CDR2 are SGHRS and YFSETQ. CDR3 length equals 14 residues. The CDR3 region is CASSPGKINTEAFF.

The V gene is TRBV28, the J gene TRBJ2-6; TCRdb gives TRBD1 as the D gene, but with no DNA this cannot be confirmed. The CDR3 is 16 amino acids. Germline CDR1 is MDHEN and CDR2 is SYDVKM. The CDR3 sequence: CASSLQGASGANVLTF.

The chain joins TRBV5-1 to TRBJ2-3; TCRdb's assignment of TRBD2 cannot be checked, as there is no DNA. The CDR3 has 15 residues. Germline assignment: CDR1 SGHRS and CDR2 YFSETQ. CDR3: CASRNGTFSTDTQYF.

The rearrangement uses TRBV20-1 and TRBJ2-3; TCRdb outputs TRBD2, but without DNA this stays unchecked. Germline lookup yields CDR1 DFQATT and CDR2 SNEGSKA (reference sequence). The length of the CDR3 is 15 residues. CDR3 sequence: CSAMRRGGFTDTQYF.

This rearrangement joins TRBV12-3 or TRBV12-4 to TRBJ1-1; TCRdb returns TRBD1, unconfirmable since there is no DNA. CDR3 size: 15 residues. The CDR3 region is CASSPRGDQNTEAFF.

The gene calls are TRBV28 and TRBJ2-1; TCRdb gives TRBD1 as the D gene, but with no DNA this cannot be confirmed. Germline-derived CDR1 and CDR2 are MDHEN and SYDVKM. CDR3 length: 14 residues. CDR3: CASSFSGSLGEQFF.

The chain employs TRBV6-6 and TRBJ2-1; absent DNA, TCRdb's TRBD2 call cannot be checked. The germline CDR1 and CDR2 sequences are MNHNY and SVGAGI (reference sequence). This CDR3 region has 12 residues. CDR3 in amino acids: CATSRALAMEFF.

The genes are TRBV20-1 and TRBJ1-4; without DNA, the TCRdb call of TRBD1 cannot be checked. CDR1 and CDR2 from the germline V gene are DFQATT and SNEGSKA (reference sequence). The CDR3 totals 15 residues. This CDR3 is CSARPTGGPNEKLFF.

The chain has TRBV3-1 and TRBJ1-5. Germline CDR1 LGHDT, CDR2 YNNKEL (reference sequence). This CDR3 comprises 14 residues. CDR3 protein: CASSEALGFQPQHF.

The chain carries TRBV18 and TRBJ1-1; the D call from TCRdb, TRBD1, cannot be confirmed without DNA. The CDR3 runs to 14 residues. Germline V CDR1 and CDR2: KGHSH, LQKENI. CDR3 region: CASSPITGATEAFF. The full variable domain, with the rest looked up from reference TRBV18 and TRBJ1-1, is NAGVMQNPRHLVRRRGQEARLRCSPMKGHSHVYWYRQLPEEGLKFMVYLQKENIIDESGMPKERFSAEFPKEGPSILRIQQVVRGDSAAYFCASSPITGATEAFFGQGTRLTVV.

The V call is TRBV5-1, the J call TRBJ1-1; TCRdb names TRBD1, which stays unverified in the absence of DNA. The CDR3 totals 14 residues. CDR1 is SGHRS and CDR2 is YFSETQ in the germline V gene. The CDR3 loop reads CASSTGTGGYEAFF.

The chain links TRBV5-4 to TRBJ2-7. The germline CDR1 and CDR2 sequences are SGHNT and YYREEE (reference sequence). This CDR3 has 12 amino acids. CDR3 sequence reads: CASSSGLYEQYF.

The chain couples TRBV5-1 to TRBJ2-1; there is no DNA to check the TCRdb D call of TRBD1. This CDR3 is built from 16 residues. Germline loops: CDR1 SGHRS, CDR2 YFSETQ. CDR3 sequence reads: CASSSGAGGSYNEQFF.

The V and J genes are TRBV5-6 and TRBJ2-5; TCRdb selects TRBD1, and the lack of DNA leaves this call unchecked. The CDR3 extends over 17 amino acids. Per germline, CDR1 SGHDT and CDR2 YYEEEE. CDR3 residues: CASSLTGALSPQETQYF.

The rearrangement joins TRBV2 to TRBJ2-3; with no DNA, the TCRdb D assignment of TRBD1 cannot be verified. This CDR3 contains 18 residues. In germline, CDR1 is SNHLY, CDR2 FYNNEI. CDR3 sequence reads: CASRWSDDRRGGTDTQYF.

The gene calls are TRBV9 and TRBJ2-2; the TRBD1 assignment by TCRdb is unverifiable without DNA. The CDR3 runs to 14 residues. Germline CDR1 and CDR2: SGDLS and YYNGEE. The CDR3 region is CDSSPRTGSGELFF.

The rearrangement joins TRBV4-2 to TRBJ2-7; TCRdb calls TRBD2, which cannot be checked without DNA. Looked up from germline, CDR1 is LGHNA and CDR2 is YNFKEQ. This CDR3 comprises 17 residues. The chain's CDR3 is CASSLTTSGSATYEQYF.

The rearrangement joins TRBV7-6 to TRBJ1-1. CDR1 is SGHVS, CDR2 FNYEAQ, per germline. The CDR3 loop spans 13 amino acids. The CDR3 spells CASSLVINTEAFF.

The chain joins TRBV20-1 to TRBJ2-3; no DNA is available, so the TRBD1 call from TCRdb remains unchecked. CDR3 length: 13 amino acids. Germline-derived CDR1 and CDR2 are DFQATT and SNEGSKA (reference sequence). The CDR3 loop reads CSVQAGGTDTQYF.

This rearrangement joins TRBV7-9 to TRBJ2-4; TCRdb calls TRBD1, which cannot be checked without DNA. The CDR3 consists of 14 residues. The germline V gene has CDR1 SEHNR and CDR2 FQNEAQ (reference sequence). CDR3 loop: CASSLTGVVNIQYF.

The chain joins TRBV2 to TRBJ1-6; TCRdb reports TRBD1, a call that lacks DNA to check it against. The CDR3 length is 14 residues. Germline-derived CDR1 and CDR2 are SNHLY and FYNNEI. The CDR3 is CASIVDRSNSPLHF.

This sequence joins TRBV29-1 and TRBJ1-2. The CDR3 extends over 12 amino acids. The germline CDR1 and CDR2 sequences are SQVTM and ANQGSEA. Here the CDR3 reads CSVEPDPYGYTF.

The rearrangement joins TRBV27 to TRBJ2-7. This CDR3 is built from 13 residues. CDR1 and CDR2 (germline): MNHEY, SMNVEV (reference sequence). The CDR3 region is CASSLGLTYEQYF.

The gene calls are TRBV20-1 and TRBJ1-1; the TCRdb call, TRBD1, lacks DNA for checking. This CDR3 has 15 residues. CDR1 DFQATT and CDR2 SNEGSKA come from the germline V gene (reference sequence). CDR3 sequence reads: CSVSSRGQRNTEAFF.

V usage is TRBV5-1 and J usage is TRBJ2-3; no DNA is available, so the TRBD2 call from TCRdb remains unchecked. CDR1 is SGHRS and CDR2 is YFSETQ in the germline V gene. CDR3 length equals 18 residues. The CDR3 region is CASSLGRTSGEITDTQYF.